Sequencing of this T cell receptor (beta chain) was carried out in a study of blood T cells in healthy people across ages (dated by TCRdb to the mid-2010s). Broadly, across the study: In model experiments, roughly one uniquely barcoded TCR beta cDNA molecule per two T cells was captured by template switching. To avoid experimental bias, donors of different ages were randomly spread across the sequencing lanes. Two additional independent replicas of 1 million unique cDNA reads from the same blood draw were analyzed for two donors (one aged 18 to 30 and one aged 80 or older). The donors were split into four age groups: young (average around 17 years), middle-aged (39), aged (over 55) and long-lived (82). Age-related changes in TCR beta repertoire diversity were measured in the study by deep sequencing normalized with unique cDNA molecular identifiers.

The method behind the library was 5' RACE. TCRdb lists the instrument as Illumina HiSeq 2500. A second PCR of about 7 to 12 cycles was run with a J-beta primer mix and a sample-barcoded 5' primer. A unique molecular identifier was introduced onto each TCR beta cDNA molecule by a template-switch 5' adaptor carrying 12 random nucleotides. Each sample yielded at least 3 million CDR3-containing paired-end reads. First-strand cDNA synthesis was performed from all RNA using the Mint cDNA synthesis kit, with priming by a TRBC-specific oligonucleotide. Following uracil-DNA glycosylase treatment, all cDNA underwent a first 18-cycle PCR with the universal primers M1SS and BC2_uni_R. As for the authors' bioinformatics: Each sample was normalized by randomly selecting 1 million high-quality reads, each carrying a distinct molecular identifier. Reads sharing molecular identifiers were discarded rather than binned into consensus sequences. MiTCR, with a Q25 quality threshold and the strictest error-elimination algorithm, was used for CDR3 identification, clonotype clustering and error correction. A nonparametric unseen species model using Euler transformation provided a lower-bound estimate of total TCR beta diversity. Starting from the raw public reads, TCRdb applied fastp trimming at Q25, assembled clones with MiXCR and retained in-frame beta chains. One record per CDR3 amino acid sequence lists the most common genes and DNA. The V and J calls come from TCRdb's annotation, not from the publication. This sample holds around 1,000,000 distinct CDR3 sequences; roughly two fifths were observed only once. Jointly, the top ten make up under 15% of the sample.

The study at large found these results: Because the CMV infection status of the donors was unknown, age-related changes in expanded clonotypes may potentially have been confounded. Since profiling was done on bulk unsorted PBMCs, naive and antigen-experienced compartments could not be conclusively compared. Observed TCR beta diversity correlated strongly with the percentage of naive T cells measured by flow cytometry. Estimates of total diversity based on one million sequenced T cells were regarded as lower bounds and as underestimates. As age increased, observed TCR beta diversity per million T cells dropped in a roughly linear way, and a significant reduction was already evident by age 40. The long-lived group showed more naive CD4+ T cells, fewer expanded clones and increased TCR diversity than the aged group, suggesting age selection.

Donors were 30 to 45 systemically healthy Caucasian individuals from Russia aged roughly 6 to 100 years. Each donor gave 8.5 to 10 milliliters of peripheral blood, collected into EDTA-treated Vacutainer tubes. Ficoll-Paque density-gradient centrifugation was used to isolate PBMCs, with at least 6 million per sample. Trizol reagent was used to extract total RNA from PBMCs, with at least 5.5 micrograms per sample. For every donor, an aliquot of PBMCs went through flow cytometry to measure the percentages of naive CD45RAhigh/CD27high T cells. Concerning this clonotype itself: The antigen this receptor binds is unknown. The sample holds no much larger clone one base away, and base qualities are not on file.

The source of this sequence is a man aged 18 to 29 in good health. Input material: blood.

DNA sequence: TGTGCCAGCAGAACTGGACCGGATGAAGCTTTCTTT. Translated, it reads CASRTGPDEAFF. The rearrangement joined TRBV6-2 or TRBV6-3 to TRBJ1-1, with the D gene too uncertain to name. The germline V gene sets CDR1 to MNHEY and CDR2 to SVGEGT. The V end loses 6 bases and the J end loses 7 bases, and a stretch of 12 bases separates them. The CDR3, from cysteine to phenylalanine, totals 12 residues. CDR3 DNA only is kept here, 36 bases in frame from base 1.